Here is one T cell receptor (beta chain) with its context. The read halts 3 residues ahead of the CDR3 end, with the missing end drawn from the germline J gene. This specimen comes from a study of T cells in women clearing cervical HPV infection. The V gene end was trimmed by 5 bases and the J gene end by 0 bases; junction bases not matched to a gene: 2. The CDR3 totals 14 residues. In germline, CDR1 is SGHTA, CDR2 FQGNSA. Genomic DNA, averaging around 1,200 ng per sample, yielded TCR beta CDR3 via immunoSEQ. TCRdb's table, derived via immunoSEQ multiplex PCR, lists solely in-frame clones and lacks some. Seen in this sample are tens of thousands of clones; the ten most common clones hold under 8%.

Material: blood buffy coat. The chain couples TRBV7-2 to TRBJ2-3; the match to TRBD2 covers 7 bases. The origin of this receptor is a woman aged 18-70 years with a cervical HPV16 infection that either progressed to CIN3+ or cleared (not recorded which). The CDR3 is CASSPGGSTDTQYF. The CDR3 DNA, read in part, is TGTGCCAGCAGCCCGGGGGGTAGCACAGATACG.